These T cell receptor beta chains were read from a single sample in a study of identical twins. TCRdb processed the 5' RACE reads anew with MiXCR; each CDR3 protein has one entry. Among about 900,000 distinct CDR3 sequences listed, 9% to 15% were seen once. This sample also belongs to another study, concerning yellow fever vaccine responses in identical twins.

The specimen sequenced was PBMCs. All receptors derive from a woman aged 18-30 years in good health. The CDR3 runs from the conserved cysteine through the conserved F or W. D genes are given only for firm matches. Some rows mark clone size as missing; the rest say once, few, many or name a class of expanded clone.

abundance	v_gene	d_gene	j_gene	CDR3nt	CDR3aa
NA	TRBV12-3/TRBV12-4	TRBD1	TRBJ1-1	TGTGCCAGCAGGGAGGACAGGGTTGCTGAAGCTTTCTTT	CASREDRVAEAFF
few	TRBV16	NA	TRBJ1-1	TGTGCCAGCAGCCAATGGGTTTTTTTGGTGAACACTGAAGCTTTCTTT	CASSQWVFLVNTEAFF
NA	TRBV12-3/TRBV12-4	TRBD1	TRBJ2-1	TGTGCCAGCAGTTTTTCCGACAGGGACGTGGATGAGCAGTTCTTC	CASSFSDRDVDEQFF
NA	TRBV20-1	TRBD2	TRBJ2-5	TGCAGTGCTAGAGATGCTAGCGGGGGGGAGACCCAGTACTTC	CSARDASGGETQYF
few	TRBV20-1	TRBD1	TRBJ1-4	TGCAGTGCTAGAACCAGGGGGCGCCTGAGGTTGGATGAAAAACTGTTTTTT	CSARTRGRLRLDEKLFF
NA	TRBV3-1	TRBD1	TRBJ2-7	TGTGCCAGCAGCCAAGTGAGGACAGGGAAATACTACGAGCAGTACTTC	CASSQVRTGKYYEQYF
few	TRBV6-5	NA	TRBJ2-3	TGTGCCAGCAGTTACGACAAAGATACGCAGTATTTT	CASSYDKDTQYF
NA	TRBV29-1	NA	TRBJ2-5	TGCAGCGTCCTACAAGGCGAGTTGTACCAAGAGACCCAGTACTTC	CSVLQGELYQETQYF
few	TRBV10-3	NA	TRBJ2-3	TGTGCCATCAGTGAGTCGTTTGCGGTTGGCACAGATACGCAGTATTTT	CAISESFAVGTDTQYF
few	TRBV7-2	NA	TRBJ1-2	TGTGCCAGCAGCTTAGGAACGACCGGGGCATACTATGGCTACACCTTC	CASSLGTTGAYYGYTF
NA	TRBV27	NA	TRBJ2-2	TGTGCCAGCAGTTTCCACAGGGCAGATGGGACCGGGGAGCTGTTTTTT	CASSFHRADGTGELFF
few	TRBV2	NA	TRBJ2-1	TGTGCCAGCAGGTGGAGGGCGCCCAGCTCCTACAATGAGCAGTTCTTC	CASRWRAPSSYNEQFF
NA	TRBV10-3	NA	TRBJ1-2	TGTGCCATCAGTGAGGGAGGGCAAAAAGGCTATGGCTACACCTTC	CAISEGGQKGYGYTF
NA	TRBV11-2	NA	TRBJ2-1	TGTGCCAGCAGCTTACGGGGGTTGTTTTTCTTC	CASSLRGLFFF